The text below deals with one T cell receptor (beta chain). Its target is not known. This specimen belongs to a study of T cells after yellow fever vaccination. Germline-derived CDR1 and CDR2 are MNHEY and SMNVEV (reference sequence). Trimming pared 5 bases from V and 9 bases from J, leaving 23 bases between. The CDR3 is made up of 17 amino acids. Study observations and caveats: Some clonotypes were seen in both the CD4 and the CD8 compartments. These made up a small share and likely arose from convergent recombination. Boosting was followed by the reappearance of most primary-vaccination clones (approximately 95% CD4, 85% to 90% CD8). Abundant bulk-population clonotypes could contaminate the FACS-sorted repertoires. Weaker, the secondary response peaked sooner, at day 5 versus 15.

TCRdb reprocessed the 5' RACE reads via MiXCR and lists one record per CDR3 protein. The sample includes 350,000 or so distinct CDR3 sequences, roughly 8.6% seen only once; the top ten take 15% to 20%. The TCR sequence derives from a young man who received the YFV17D yellow fever vaccine. V gene TRBV27 combines with J gene TRBJ1-6, with D perhaps TRBD1 (6 bases). Source: PBMCs, taken about 49 days after the first yellow fever vaccination. This chain's CDR3 is CASSPRKLTQGGSPLHF. The CDR3 nucleotides read TGTGCCAGCAGTCCCCGAAAGCTCACACAGGGCGGTTCACCCCTCCACTTT.